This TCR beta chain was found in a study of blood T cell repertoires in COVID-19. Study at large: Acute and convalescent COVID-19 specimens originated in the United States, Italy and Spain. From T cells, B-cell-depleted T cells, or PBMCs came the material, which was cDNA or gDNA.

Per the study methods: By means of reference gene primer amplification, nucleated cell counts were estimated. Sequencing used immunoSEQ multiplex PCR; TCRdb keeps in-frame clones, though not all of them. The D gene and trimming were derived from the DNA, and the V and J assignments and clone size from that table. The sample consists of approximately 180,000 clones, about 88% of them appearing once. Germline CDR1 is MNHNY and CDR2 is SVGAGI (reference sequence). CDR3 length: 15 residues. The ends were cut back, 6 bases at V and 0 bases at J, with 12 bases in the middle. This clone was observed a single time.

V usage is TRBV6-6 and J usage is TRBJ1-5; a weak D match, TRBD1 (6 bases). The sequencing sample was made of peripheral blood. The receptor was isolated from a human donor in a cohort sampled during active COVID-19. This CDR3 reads CASRKYRDSNQPQHF. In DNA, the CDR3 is TGTGCCAGCAGAAAATACAGGGATAGCAATCAGCCCCAGCATTTT.